The 15 T cell receptor beta chains in this list originate from one sample, sequenced in a study of cytomegalovirus exposure and HLA in healthy donors. The PCR made use of 60 Vbeta and 13 Jbeta primers. The table came from immunoSEQ multiplex PCR; TCRdb's copy has only in-frame clones and leaves some out. There are under 110,000 clones in the sample; around 75% occur only once, and more than 2.5% lies in the top ten. Sequencing was carried out using PBMCs. The source is a male donor in good health and CMV-seropositive.

There are a few counts of this clone. The V call is TRBV15, the J call TRBJ1-2; D is ambiguous. From germline, CDR1 is LNHNV and CDR2 YYDKDF (reference sequence). The CDR3 runs to 17 residues. V lost 1 base to trimming and J lost 0 bases, with 15 bases between them. CDR3: CATSRVVILEPNYGYTF. For the CDR3, the DNA is TGTGCCACCAGCAGAGTCGTAATTTTAGAACCTAACTATGGCTACACCTTC.

The chain is built from TRBV4-3 and TRBJ2-4; D not resolved. CDR1 LGHNA and CDR2 YSLEER come from the germline V gene. Trimming removed 0 bases from V and 2 bases from J, with 14 bases in between. The CDR3 extends over 17 amino acids. The CDR3 region has the DNA TGCGCCAGCAGCCAAGATGCTACTGGGCTTTCCAAAAACATTCAGTACTTC. The encoded protein is CASSQDATGLSKNIQYF.

This chain uses TRBV6-5 with TRBJ2-3; TRBD1 might be the D (5 bases). V was pared by 6 bases and J by 0 bases, with 10 bases between. This CDR3 contains 14 residues. From germline, CDR1 is MNHEY and CDR2 SVGAGI. Written as DNA, the CDR3 is TGTGCCAGCAGATTATCAGGGAGCACAGATACGCAGTATTTT. Its protein is CASRLSGSTDTQYF.

CDR3 in DNA: TGTGCCAGCTCACCAGGGGGCCCTGAAGCTTTCTTT. This gives the protein CASSPGGPEAFF. The chain carries TRBV18 and TRBJ1-1, with a weak D call TRBD1 (6 bases). Germline assignment: CDR1 KGHSH and CDR2 LQKENI. The CDR3 runs 12 residues. The V end was cut by 2 bases, the J end by 6 bases, with 7 bases between.

The chain employs TRBV5-6 and TRBJ2-7; 11 nucleotides align to TRBD2. The CDR3 is made up of 16 amino acids. Germline CDR1 and CDR2: SGHDT and YYEEEE. Trimming took 4 bases from V and 1 from J; bases not matched to a gene: 7. For the CDR3, the DNA is TGTGCCAGCAGCCATAATATAGCGGGAGGGTCCTACGAGCAGTACTTC. Amino acids: CASSHNIAGGSYEQYF.

This clone was seen a few times. The chain links TRBV7-9 to TRBJ2-1, with 8 bases that match TRBD1. Germline V gives CDR1 SEHNR, CDR2 FQNEAQ (reference sequence). J lost 3 bases, V lost 5 bases, and 6 bases had no gene match. The CDR3 has 15 amino acids. The CDR3 loop is CASSPDRGNYNEQFF. The CDR3 DNA follows: TGTGCCAGCAGCCCAGACAGGGGAAACTACAATGAGCAGTTCTTC.

In this sample, this clone turned up once. V and J are TRBV10-2 and TRBJ2-7; D is uncertain. The ends were cut back, 5 bases at V and 4 bases at J, with 9 bases in the middle. CDR1 is WSHSY, CDR2 SAAADI, per germline. The CDR3 length is 12 residues. In DNA form, the CDR3 reads TGCGCCAGCAGTCGAGACTGGTACGAGCAGTACTTC. Protein sequence: CASSRDWYEQYF.

V is TRBV5-1 and J is TRBJ1-4; weak D call: TRBD1 (5 bases). Germline CDR1 SGHRS, CDR2 YFSETQ. Trimming removed 4 bases from V and 6 bases from J, with 16 bases in between. The length of the CDR3 is 15 residues. CDR3 DNA: TGCGCCAGCAGCGGGACGGCGGGGTCTGATGAAAAACTGTTTTTT. It encodes CASSGTAGSDEKLFF.

This clone has only one observation. No conserved phenylalanine or tryptophan ends this CDR3, so it is likely a read error. The limits of the CDR3 on the DNA are not certain, so only TCRdb's listed CDR3 is given. CDR3 in amino acids: CSARASGGPRV. V usage is TRBV20-1 and J usage is TRBJ2-3; TRBD2 is taken as the D call from the table, unchecked against the DNA. The CDR3 spans 11 residues, counting both ends. CDR1 DFQATT and CDR2 SNEGSKA come from the germline V gene (reference sequence).

The DNA of the CDR3 is TGTGCCAGCAGACTCCAGGGATCTCATGGCTACGAGCAGTACTTC. Translated: CASRLQGSHGYEQYF. V and J are TRBV2 and TRBJ2-7, with a weak D call TRBD1 (5 bases). Germline loops: CDR1 SNHLY, CDR2 FYNNEI. Between the trimmed V and J ends, which lost 6 bases and 3 bases, there was a span of 18 bases. The CDR3 is 15 residues long.

This sequence joins TRBV5-1 and TRBJ2-7; 8 bases are a match to TRBD1. The ends lost 4 bases at V and 4 bases at J; junction bases unmatched: 7. Looked up from germline, CDR1 is SGHRS and CDR2 is YFSETQ. The CDR3 runs 14 residues. CDR3 DNA: TGCGCCAGCAGCCCGGGACAGGTGGGATACGAGCAGTACTTC. This sequence encodes CASSPGQVGYEQYF.

CDR3 residues: CASSDRGGNQPQHF. CDR3 nucleotides: TGTGCCAGCAGTGACCGCGGAGGGAATCAGCCCCAGCATTTT. The chain couples TRBV2 to TRBJ1-5; D not resolved. Trimming cost V 3 bases and J 4 bases, with 10 bases left between them. CDR1 is SNHLY, CDR2 FYNNEI, per germline. The CDR3 is 14 residues long.

This chain uses TRBV11-2 with TRBJ1-4; 9 nucleotides match TRBD1. Trimming took 5 bases from V and 7 from J; bases not matched to a gene: 8. CDR1 is SGHAT, CDR2 FQNNGV, per germline. The CDR3 spans 15 residues. The chain's CDR3 is CASSRRDREGEKLFF. The DNA for the CDR3 is TGTGCCAGCAGCCGACGGGACAGGGAGGGTGAAAAACTGTTTTTT.

This rearrangement joins TRBV6-5 to TRBJ1-5, with TRBD1 matching 10 bases. The CDR3 has 15 residues. The trim removed 6 bases at V and 4 bases at J, leaving 6 bases unmatched. Germline loops: CDR1 MNHEY, CDR2 SVGAGI. CDR3 DNA: TGTGCCAGCAGCCGGGACAGGGGATCTAATCAGCCCCAGCATTTT. This encodes CASSRDRGSNQPQHF.

The sample holds one count of this clone. The rearrangement joins TRBV28 to TRBJ2-7; D perhaps matches TRBD2 (5 bases). V lost 4 bases, J lost 5 bases, and 9 bases lay in between. Germline assignment: CDR1 MDHEN and CDR2 SYDVKM. CDR3 length equals 12 residues. The CDR3 coding sequence is TGTGCCAGCAGTTCCCCAGCGGACGAGCAGTACTTC. It yields the protein CASSSPADEQYF.